What follows describes a single T cell receptor beta chain. This sample was taken from a study of T cells in Graves' hyperthyroidism and ophthalmopathy. Graves' hyperthyroidism without ophthalmopathy progression within 18 months was termed stable. It was RNA transcripts that yielded the amplified TCR beta CDR3 regions. TCR CDR3 regions were first amplified by RT-PCR with HTBI primers. One entry per CDR3 protein results from TCRdb running MiXCR on the multiplex PCR reads. The table shows about 500,000 distinct CDR3 sequences, with approximately 16% occurring only once. The clonotype comes from a woman aged 18-35 years with Graves' hyperthyroidism. Specimen: blood.

CDR3 sequence reads: CASSLNAGVFNEQFF. The CDR3 coding sequence is TGTGCCAGCAGCTTGAATGCGGGAGTTTTCAATGAGCAGTTCTTC. This chain connects TRBV5-6 to TRBJ2-1; 7 bases align to TRBD2. The V segment lost 1 base and the J segment 6 bases; nucleotides outside the gene matches: 7. This CDR3 contains 15 residues. Germline V gene sequence: CDR1 SGHDT, CDR2 YYEEEE.